One and the same sample provided the 27 T cell receptor beta chains below, sequenced in a study of prognosis after radiotherapy for stage I lung cancer. By two-round multiplex PCR, the TCR beta CDR3 was amplified from genomic DNA. First-round PCR, the initial amplification, used primers specific to each TRBV and TRBJ gene. One entry per CDR3 protein, called by TCRdb with MiXCR from the multiplex PCR reads. In the table there are 25,000 to 35,000 distinct CDR3 sequences, about 45% of which are singletons. This specimen consisted of PBMCs, obtained before or after stereotactic body radiation therapy (not recorded which). All receptors derive from a donor at least 50 years old with non-small cell lung cancer.

With respect to this clonotype: A junction end diverges from the germline sequence, so it may reflect a read error. This chain uses TRBV2 with TRBJ2-7; tentative D call: TRBD1 (6 bases). This CDR3 has 13 amino acids. Germline values: CDR1 SNHLY, CDR2 FYNNEI. The CDR3 reads CASDRCSSYEHYF. The CDR3 DNA reads as TGTGCCAGCGACAGGTGCAGCTCCTACGAGCATTACTTC.

This clonotype was counted once. The V call is TRBV7-9, the J call TRBJ1-2, with a tentative D call TRBD1 (6 bases). The CDR3 sequence is 12 residues long. Trimming pared 4 bases from V and 6 bases from J, leaving 9 bases between. Looked up from germline, CDR1 is SEHNR and CDR2 is FQNEAQ (reference sequence). The CDR3 reads CASSSRQDGYTF. CDR3 nucleotides: TGTGCCAGCAGCTCAAGACAGGATGGCTACACCTTC.

A note on this clonotype: This likely came from a read error, as a far larger clone is one base away. CDR3 sequence reads: CASSRVFYEQYF. DNA of the CDR3: TGTGCCAGCAGTAGAGTGTTCTACGAGCAGTACTTC. The V call is TRBV6-5, the J call TRBJ2-7, with unresolved D. This CDR3 is 12 amino acids long. Germline V CDR1 and CDR2: MNHEY, SVGAGI. The V end lost 5 bases, the J end lost 3 bases, and 8 bases lay between the germline ends.

This chain connects TRBV7-2 to TRBJ1-2; D gene ambiguous. From germline, CDR1 is SGHTA and CDR2 FQGNSA. This CDR3 comprises 14 residues. Trimming left V 2 bases short and J 2 bases short, with 9 bases between. CDR3 sequence reads: CASSLRGDNYGYTF. The CDR3 DNA reads as TGTGCCAGCAGCTTACGGGGAGACAACTATGGCTACACCTTC.

This clonotype was recorded at least ten times. This rearrangement joins TRBV6-4 to TRBJ1-2, with 9 bases identical to TRBD1. J lost 5 bases, V lost 3 bases, and 4 bases had no gene match. CDR1 is MRHNA, CDR2 SNTAGT, per germline. The CDR3 has 14 residues. The DNA of the CDR3 is TGTGCCAGCAGTGATTTCGACAGGGGGTATGGCTACACCTTC. Residues: CASSDFDRGYGYTF.

For this clonotype: At one of its ends the junction is not consistent with the germline gene, which may arise from a read error. The genes are TRBV6-6 and TRBJ1-5, with D unclear. This CDR3 is 15 amino acids long. Germline lookup yields CDR1 MNHNY and CDR2 SVGAGI (reference sequence). The CDR3: CASSYSSRGNKPQHF. DNA for the CDR3: TGTGCAAGCAGTTACTCGAGTCGTGGCAATAAGCCCCAGCATTTT.

The chain combines TRBV9 with TRBJ1-6; 9 nucleotides match TRBD1. J gave up 8 bases and V 9 bases, and 9 bases lay outside the gene matches. Germline V lookup: CDR1 SGDLS, CDR2 YYNGEE. The CDR3 runs to 14 residues. In DNA, the CDR3 is TGTGCCATCATCCACCGGGACAGGGATTCACCCCTCCACTTT. This gives the protein CAIIHRDRDSPLHF. Complete variable domain (other parts from reference TRBV9 and TRBJ1-6): DSGVTQTPKHLITATGQRVTLRCSPRSGDLSVYWYQQSLDQGLQFLIQYYNGEERAKGNILERFSAQQFPDLHSELNLSSLELGDSALYFCAIIHRDRDSPLHFGNGTRLTVT.

This clonotype has a count of ten or more. V gene TRBV6-1 combines with J gene TRBJ1-5, with D unresolved. Germline CDR1 is MNHNS and CDR2 is SASEGT. The V gene lost 8 bases and the J gene lost 9 bases, with 23 bases spanning the gap. The CDR3 length is 15 residues. DNA for the CDR3: TGTGCCAGCCAAAACCCCGGACCGCCGCGCGGGCCCCAGCATTTT. Protein product: CASQNPGPPRGPQHF.

The V and J genes are TRBV6-2 or TRBV6-3 and TRBJ2-5, with TRBD1 matching over 7 bases. The CDR3 is 14 amino acids. Germline CDR1 MNHEY, CDR2 SVGEGT. V was pared by 2 bases and J by 3 bases, with 3 bases of the junction left unmatched. The CDR3 region is CASSYADRKETQYF. As DNA, the CDR3 is TGTGCCAGCAGTTACGCGGACAGGAAAGAGACCCAGTACTTC.

In regard to this clonotype: A much larger clone differs from this one at a single base, so this may be a read error. The CDR3 sequence is CARSSVIGQDFGKLFF. In DNA, the CDR3 is TGTGCCAGAAGTTCTGTCATAGGACAGGACTTTGGAAAACTGTTTTTT. V and J are TRBV6-2 or TRBV6-3 and TRBJ1-4, with TRBD1 matching 7 bases. The length of the CDR3 is 16 residues. Per germline, CDR1 MNHEY and CDR2 SVGEGT.

The V gene is TRBV5-1, the J gene TRBJ2-7; tentatively, D is TRBD1 or TRBD2 (6 bases each). The CDR3 loop spans 14 amino acids. Germline assignment: CDR1 SGHRS and CDR2 YFSETQ. V lost 0 bases, J lost 7 bases, and 14 bases lay in between. For the CDR3, the DNA is TGCGCCAGCAGCTTGGGAGGGGGGCCGGGAGAGCAGTACTTC. The encoded protein is CASSLGGGPGEQYF.

The V and J genes are TRBV3-1 and TRBJ2-3, with no clear D. The CDR3 sequence is 15 residues long. Trimming left V 2 bases short and J 6 bases short, with 15 bases between. Germline CDR1 reads LGHDT; CDR2 reads YNNKEL (reference sequence). CDR3 bases: TGTGCCAGCAGCCAACCCGTTATTGGAGTCGATACGCAGTATTTT. Translated, it gives CASSQPVIGVDTQYF.

About this clonotype: This could be a read error, since a much larger clone is one nucleotide away. The chain joins TRBV5-4 to TRBJ2-7; a possible D gene is TRBD1 (5 bases). The V and J ends lost 10 bases and 6 bases respectively, with 23 bases between them. Per the germline V gene, CDR1 is SGHNT and CDR2 is YYREEE (reference sequence). CDR3 length: 14 amino acids. CDR3 DNA: TGTGCCCTACCTCAGGGAAGGGTAGGACGCGAGCAGTACTTC. This translates into CALPQGRVGREQYF.

The chain links TRBV5-4 to TRBJ1-2; D is unclear. Germline-derived CDR1 and CDR2 are SGHNT and YYREEE (reference sequence). Trimming removed 5 bases at V and 3 bases at J, with 20 bases between. The CDR3 is made up of 16 amino acids. The CDR3 protein is CASSRTTSGNYYGYTF. The CDR3 nucleotides read TGTGCCAGCAGTCGAACTACCTCGGGGAACTACTATGGCTACACCTTC.

As regards this clonotype: A far bigger clonotype differs at one base, so this is likely a read error. This chain joins TRBV7-2 and TRBJ2-5; D unclear. The J call may be incorrect, as the DNA end agrees better with TRBJ2-1. This CDR3 region has 14 residues. Germline CDR1 and CDR2: SGHTA and FQGNSA. CDR3 region: CASSLVTSSNEQFF. The CDR3 coding sequence is TGTGCCAGCAGCTTAGTAACCAGCAGCAATGAGCAGTTCTTC.

Concerning this clonotype: A read error may be the cause here, since a much bigger clone is one base away. The chain links TRBV5-8 to TRBJ2-3, with a tentative D call TRBD2 (6 bases). The CDR3 spans 14 residues. CDR1 is SGHTS, CDR2 YDEGEE, per germline. The CDR3 region has the DNA TGTGCCAGCATCTTGGGACTGTCCACAGATACGCAGTATTTT. Translated, it gives CASILGLSTDTQYF. Full variable domain (missing parts from reference TRBV5-8 and TRBJ2-3): EAGVTQSPTHLIKTRGQQATLRCSPISGHTSVYWYQQALGLGLQFLLWYDEGEERNRGNFPPRFSGRQFPNYSSELNVNALELEDSALYLCASILGLSTDTQYFGPGTRLTVL.

This clonotype was recorded many times. This chain uses TRBV5-1 with TRBJ2-1; 9 positions match TRBD1. The trim removed 3 bases at V and 5 bases at J, leaving 12 bases unmatched. In germline, CDR1 is SGHRS, CDR2 YFSETQ. This CDR3 comprises 17 residues. CDR3 region: CASSSDRGARGHNEQFF. CDR3 nucleotides: TGCGCCAGCAGCTCCGACAGGGGGGCTAGAGGACACAATGAGCAGTTCTTC.

With regard to this clonotype: A read error is likely here: a far larger clone is one base away. The rearrangement links TRBV6-9 to TRBJ2-3; D is perhaps TRBD1 (6 bases). This CDR3 contains 14 residues. Looked up from germline, CDR1 is MNHGY and CDR2 is SVAAGI. The CDR3 loop reads CAISYGTPRDTQYF. Written as DNA, the CDR3 is TGTGCCATCAGTTACGGGACACCGAGGGATACGCAGTATTTT.

This clonotype occurred many times. The CDR3 here is CASSPTQGKNIQYF. CDR3 bases: TGTGCCAGTAGTCCGACACAGGGAAAAAACATTCAGTACTTC. This chain connects TRBV19 to TRBJ2-4; TRBD1 might be the D (6 bases). Germline V CDR1 and CDR2: LNHDA, SQIVND (reference sequence). Trimming removed 5 bases at V and 4 bases at J, with 12 bases between. The CDR3 spans 14 residues.

Points on this clonotype: A much larger clone is a single base away; this may be a read error. This CDR3 is CAIRGTGAHAYNTDTQYF. Written as DNA, the CDR3 is TGTGCCATCCGGGGAACAGGGGCCCATGCTTACAACACAGATACGCAGTATTTT. V and J are TRBV10-3 and TRBJ2-3; 7 positions agree with TRBD1. Germline lookup yields CDR1 ENHRY and CDR2 SYGVKD. The CDR3 extends over 18 amino acids. J gave up 2 bases and V 8 bases, and 19 bases lay outside the gene matches.

This clonotype is medium-sized (0.01 to 0.1%) in the sample. The chain has TRBV6-8 and TRBJ2-2, with TRBD2 identical over 8 bases. Germline CDR1 and CDR2: MNHGY and SAAAGT. This CDR3 comprises 15 residues. With V trimmed by 1 base and J by 4 bases, 2 bases remained unmatched. The CDR3 DNA follows: TGTGCCAGCAGTTACTTCCTAGCGGGCACCGGGGAGCTGTTTTTT. It encodes CASSYFLAGTGELFF.

This clonotype is medium-sized. J is TRBJ1-1 and V is TRBV6-1; 11 bases agree with TRBD1. Germline trimming cut 5 bases from V and 4 bases from J; bases unmatched to any gene: 9. This CDR3 contains 16 residues. Germline loops: CDR1 MNHNS, CDR2 SASEGT. The DNA of the CDR3 is TGTGCCAGCAGTAGCCCCCGGACAGGGGGCTTCACTGAAGCTTTCTTT. Protein product: CASSSPRTGGFTEAFF.

The table lists this clonotype with many counts. This rearrangement joins TRBV7-3 to TRBJ1-4; no firm D call. The V end lost 4 bases, the J end lost 8 bases, and 23 bases lay between the germline ends. Germline loops: CDR1 SGHTA, CDR2 FQGTGA. The CDR3 extends over 17 amino acids. DNA of the CDR3: TGTGCCAGCAGCTCTCCCAAAAATCATATATTAGGAGAAAAACTGTTTTTT. Amino acid sequence: CASSSPKNHILGEKLFF. Drawing the rest from reference TRBV7-3 and TRBJ1-4, the complete variable domain is GAGVSQTPSNKVTEKGKYVELRCDPISGHTALYWYRQSLGQGPEFLIYFQGTGAADDSGLPNDRFFAVRPEGSVSTLKIQRTERGDSAVYLCASSSPKNHILGEKLFFGSGTQLSVL.

Notes on this clonotype: Only one base separates this from a far larger clonotype, so it likely reflects a read error. The chain has TRBV6-2 or TRBV6-3 and TRBJ1-1; maybe TRBD1 (5 bases). Germline V gene lookup returns CDR1 MNHEY and CDR2 SVGEGT. This CDR3 has 15 residues. Trimming pared 7 bases from V and 0 bases from J, leaving 15 bases between. Here the CDR3 DNA reads TGTGCCAGCACTACTTTGGCAGGGCTGAACACTGAAGCTTTCTTT. Translation: CASTTLAGLNTEAFF.

This clonotype was observed at least ten times. The chain joins TRBV27 to TRBJ2-5, with 8 bases fitting TRBD1. This CDR3 is built from 16 residues. V was clipped by 4 bases and J by 2 bases; unmatched bases: 9. Germline V gives CDR1 MNHEY, CDR2 SMNVEV (reference sequence). The CDR3 is CASSSMGTGIQETQYF. CDR3 nucleotide sequence: TGTGCCAGCAGTTCTATGGGGACAGGAATACAAGAGACCCAGTACTTC.

This clonotype has a single count. Only one base separates this from a far larger clonotype, so it likely reflects a read error. The chain combines TRBV6-4 with TRBJ2-1, with D unclear. Germline V gene lookup returns CDR1 MRHNA and CDR2 SNTAGT. V lost 7 bases, J lost 7 bases, and 5 bases lay in between. CDR3 length equals 10 residues. The CDR3 here is CASIKNEQFF. The CDR3, as DNA: TGTGCCAGCATTAAAAATGAGCAGTTCTTC.

Ten or more counts support this clonotype. The rearrangement joins TRBV3-1 to TRBJ2-1, with 7 bases fitting TRBD1. The CDR3 is 16 residues long. V dropped 5 bases and J dropped 8; count of bases not matched to a gene: 15. CDR1 is LGHDT, CDR2 YNNKEL, per germline (reference sequence). CDR3 sequence (DNA): TGTGCCAGCAGCGGATGGGACGGGACAGAAGAGGATGAGCAGTTCTTC. Amino acid sequence: CASSGWDGTEEDEQFF.